The rows below give T cell receptor beta chains drawn from one sample of a study of T cell repertoires in MIS-A myocarditis. Sequencing was performed with immunoSEQ multiplex PCR; in TCRdb, only in-frame clones are kept and a portion is missing. The sample lists about 16,000 clones, 70% to 75% occurring once. The sample taken for sequencing was left ventricle heart tissue obtained at autopsy. The origin of the receptors is a man between 18 and 29 years old with fulminant myocarditis from multisystem inflammatory syndrome in adults (MIS-A) after COVID-19. Both conserved end residues are part of each CDR3. The order of the fields is V gene, J gene, clone size, D gene, CDR3 protein, CDR3 DNA. A D gene is named only where the DNA matches it firmly. Only part of the rows carry a size: once, few, many, or a class if the clone is expanded.

TRBV4-3	TRBJ1-1	.	TRBD1	CASSQGPGQGSTAEAFF	TGCGCCAGCAGCCAAGGACCGGGACAGGGAAGTACCGCTGAAGCTTTCTTT
TRBV6-2/TRBV6-3	TRBJ2-1	.	TRBD2	CASSYSSGRYNEQFF	TGTGCCAGCAGTTACTCTAGCGGGAGATACAATGAGCAGTTCTTC
TRBV4-2	TRBJ1-3	.	.	CASSQTTARTGNTIYF	TGTGCCAGCAGCCAAACCACGGCCCGAACTGGAAACACCATATATTTT
TRBV7-2	TRBJ1-1	.	.	CASSLAQGSEAFF	TGTGCCAGCAGCTTAGCGCAGGGGTCTGAAGCTTTCTTT
TRBV19	TRBJ2-3	.	.	CASSIGPSTDTQYF	TGTGCCAGTAGTATCGGTCCTAGCACAGATACGCAGTATTTT
TRBV7-2	TRBJ2-1	.	.	CASSLESSYNEQFF	TGTGCCAGCAGCTTAGAGAGCTCCTACAATGAGCAGTTCTTC
TRBV28	TRBJ2-1	.	TRBD2	CASSAGVRRTYNEQFF	TGTGCCAGCTCAGCGGGAGTTCGTAGAACCTACAATGAGCAGTTCTTC
TRBV4-2	TRBJ2-7	once	TRBD2	CASSQLQREGLGEQYF	TGTGCCAGCAGCCAACTCCAGCGGGAGGGCCTGGGGGAGCAGTACTTC
TRBV6-2/TRBV6-3	TRBJ1-1	.	.	CASSAGGGGTEAFF	TGTGCCAGCAGTGCCGGCGGGGGAGGCACTGAAGCTTTCTTT
TRBV19	TRBJ2-1	once	TRBD2	CASSILGTSGGEQFF	TGTGCCAGTAGTATCCTTGGGACTAGCGGGGGTGAGCAGTTCTTC
TRBV6-4	TRBJ2-3	once	.	CASSDGGGDTDTQYF	TGTGCCAGCAGTGACGGAGGGGGGGACACAGATACGCAGTATTTT
TRBV9	TRBJ1-2	once	.	CASSVGQHIFVGEYGYTF	TGTGCCAGCAGCGTAGGTCAGCATATTTTCGTCGGAGAATATGGCTACACCTTC
TRBV6-6	TRBJ1-1	.	.	CASSYVSGGATEAFF	TGTGCCAGCAGTTACGTTTCGGGGGGAGCCACTGAAGCTTTCTTT
TRBV19	TRBJ1-1	few	.	CASSLSFSTEAFF	TGTGCCAGTAGTCTGTCCTTTAGCACTGAAGCTTTCTTT
TRBV6-1	TRBJ1-5	.	.	CASSESRVLRTEGNQPQHF	TGTGCCAGCAGTGAAAGCAGGGTCCTACGGACAGAGGGCAATCAGCCCCAGCATTTT
TRBV5-1	TRBJ1-2	once	.	CASSFQGNYGYTF	TGCGCCAGCAGCTTCCAGGGTAACTATGGCTACACCTTC
TRBV20-1	TRBJ2-1	few	.	CSASRRVTVYNEQFF	TGCAGTGCTAGTAGGAGGGTGACTGTTTACAATGAGCAGTTCTTC
TRBV2	TRBJ2-7	.	.	CACTRSDSYEQYF	TGTGCCTGTACACGATCTGATTCCTACGAGCAGTACTTC
TRBV27	TRBJ1-1	.	.	CASSLYRNTEAFF	TGTGCCAGCAGTTTATACAGGAACACTGAAGCTTTCTTT
TRBV7-9	TRBJ2-1	.	.	CASRSLLSEQFF	TGTGCCAGCAGGTCGTTACTAAGTGAGCAGTTCTTC
TRBV6-5	TRBJ1-2	.	.	CASSYSRPGLGYGYTF	TGTGCCAGCAGTTACTCAAGGCCGGGGTTAGGCTATGGCTACACCTTC
TRBV29-1	TRBJ2-7	once	TRBD1	CSGKQGATYEQYF	TGCAGCGGTAAACAGGGGGCAACCTACGAGCAGTACTTC
TRBV4-3	TRBJ2-7	.	.	CASSQDEGVGSYEQYF	TGCGCCAGCAGCCAAGATGAAGGGGTGGGATCCTACGAGCAGTACTTC
TRBV5-1	TRBJ1-2	.	.	CASSLGGLGSNGYTF	TGCGCCAGCAGCTTGGGTGGGTTAGGGTCAAATGGCTACACCTTC
TRBV4-1	TRBJ2-1	few	.	CATYQGQRQFF	TGCGCCACCTACCAAGGACAGAGGCAGTTCTTC
TRBV24-1	TRBJ2-7	once	.	CATSDWGAGEQYF	TGTGCCACCAGTGACTGGGGGGCCGGCGAGCAGTACTTC
TRBV6-5	TRBJ1-2	.	.	CASIKGSGANYGYTF	TGTGCCAGCATCAAAGGTAGTGGGGCCAACTATGGCTACACCTTC
TRBV27	TRBJ2-7	.	.	CASRRAPHEQYF	TGTGCCAGCAGGCGGGCCCCCCACGAGCAGTACTTC
TRBV28	TRBJ1-1	.	.	CASSGAVVRIGTEAFF	TGTGCCAGCAGTGGGGCGGTTGTCAGGATCGGCACTGAAGCTTTCTTT
TRBV29-1	TRBJ1-1	.	.	CSVEVGGEAFF	TGCAGCGTTGAAGTAGGGGGGGAAGCTTTCTTT
TRBV5-6	TRBJ1-1	.	.	CASSPTTMNTEAFF	TGTGCCAGCAGCCCGACAACGATGAACACTGAAGCTTTCTTT
TRBV5-6	TRBJ1-1	few	.	CASSLVLVGGTEAFF	TGTGCCAGCAGCTTGGTATTAGTCGGGGGAACTGAAGCTTTCTTT
TRBV30	TRBJ1-4	.	.	CAWRSEGWGEGYLEKLFF	TGTGCCTGGAGGTCGGAGGGATGGGGCGAAGGGTACCTAGAAAAACTGTTTTTT